A single T cell receptor beta chain is shown here with its context. These data originate in a study of blood T cell repertoires in COVID-19. Study in general: Samples came from the United States, Italy and Spain, spanning acute and convalescent COVID-19. Sample material is recorded as cDNA or gDNA derived from T cells, B-cell-depleted T cells, or PBMCs.

The germline V gene encodes CDR1 LGHDT and CDR2 YNNKEL (reference sequence). The ends lost 4 bases at V and 1 base at J; junction bases unmatched: 11. The CDR3 runs 18 residues. Original processing notes: Reference gene primer amplification in the assay estimated nucleated cell counts. Repertoires were generated with immunoSEQ multiplex PCR, while TCRdb's copy carries only in-frame clones and drops some. D and trimming come from the DNA, and the V and J calls and clone size come from that table. The sample carries approximately 180,000 clones, 85% recorded once. This sequence originates from a person aged 65 to 85 with COVID-19, enrolled during active disease. The chain links TRBV3-1 (or the pseudogene TRBV3-2) to TRBJ2-3; 10 nucleotides line up with TRBD2. Input material: peripheral blood. The CDR3 DNA follows: TGTGCCAGCAGCCCCCCCACAGCTCTAGCGGGGGGCACAGATACGCAGTATTTT. Its protein product is CASSPPTALAGGTDTQYF.